The rows below give T cell receptor beta chains drawn from one sample of a study of regulatory T cells in long-lasting Graves disease. Each CDR3 protein is one row after TCRdb ran MiXCR on the multiplex PCR reads. The repertoire holds roughly 560,000 distinct CDR3 sequences, with 15% to 20% as singletons. The same data also went into a second study, on T cells in Graves' hyperthyroidism and ophthalmopathy.

The source material was peripheral blood mononuclear cells (PBMCs), sampled at new diagnosis, from a patient treated with antithyroid drugs. The receptors here all came from a woman aged 35-60 years with Graves disease. Each CDR3 is given with its conserved first and last residue. The D gene is left open where the match is weak. Part of the rows lack a size; the others show once, few, many or a class for expanded clones.

cdr3_nt	cdr3_aa	v_call	j_call	clone_size	d_call
TGTGCCACAGGACAGGGGGAGAGATCCTACGAGCAGTACTTC	CATGQGERSYEQYF	TRBV10-3	TRBJ2-7	NA	TRBD1
TGTGCCACCACCGGGACATCGGTTACTAACTATGGCTACACCTTC	CATTGTSVTNYGYTF	TRBV19	TRBJ1-2	few	NA
TGCAGCGTTGGGGATCAGCCCCAGCATTTT	CSVGDQPQHF	TRBV29-1	TRBJ1-5	NA	NA
TGTGCCAGCAGTCCGGACACCCTGGGGGGCTACACCTTC	CASSPDTLGGYTF	TRBV6-1	TRBJ1-2	few	NA
TGTGCCACCCGTACCTGGACAGAATCCTACTCCTACGAGCAGTACTTC	CATRTWTESYSYEQYF	TRBV24-1	TRBJ2-7	NA	NA
TGTGCCAGCAGCTCGAGTACCTTGAGGGAGACCCAGTACTTC	CASSSSTLRETQYF	TRBV7-2	TRBJ2-5	many	NA
TGCGCCAGCAGCCTGACTAGCGGGAACTACGAGCAGTACTTC	CASSLTSGNYEQYF	TRBV4-1	TRBJ2-7	NA	TRBD2
TGTGCCAGCAGCCAATCAGGGACAGGGGGCTCTGAAGCTTTCTTT	CASSQSGTGGSEAFF	TRBV16	TRBJ1-1	many	TRBD1
TGTGCCAGCACCTTCGGGGGCCTCGGAAACATTCAGTACTTC	CASTFGGLGNIQYF	TRBV12-3/TRBV12-4	TRBJ2-4	many	NA
TGTGCCAGCAGCGGGCTACAGGGTATCCAAGAGACCCAGTACTTC	CASSGLQGIQETQYF	TRBV5-8	TRBJ2-5	many	NA
TGTGCCAGCTCACCACGCCCGGGGCAGCCTTACTCTGGAAACACCATATATTTT	CASSPRPGQPYSGNTIYF	TRBV18	TRBJ1-3	few	NA
TGTGCCAGCATCCGGGCGGGGGGTGAGCAGTACTTC	CASIRAGGEQYF	TRBV28	TRBJ2-7	many	TRBD2
TGTGCCAGCAGTTCGCCAGGGGTTGGAAACACCATATATTTT	CASSSPGVGNTIYF	TRBV6-2/TRBV6-3	TRBJ1-3	NA	NA
TGTGCCAGTAGTTTATCCCTAACTAGCGGGGTAAACGAGCAGTACTTC	CASSLSLTSGVNEQYF	TRBV19	TRBJ2-7	NA	TRBD2
TGTGCCAGCAGCTTATTTTCGGGGGGGCCCTACAATGAGCAGTTCTTC	CASSLFSGGPYNEQFF	TRBV7-2	TRBJ2-1	many	TRBD2
TGCGCCAGCAGCCCTGGCCTCGACGACGCCTACAATGAGCAGTTCTTC	CASSPGLDDAYNEQFF	TRBV5-1	TRBJ2-1	many	NA
TGTGCCACCTCGAGGGGGGAGGAAAAACTGTTTTTT	CATSRGEEKLFF	TRBV28	TRBJ1-4	few	NA
TGCGCCAGCAGCCAAGAAAGGGCTACAGGGGTGGAGGATGAAAAACTGTTTTTT	CASSQERATGVEDEKLFF	TRBV4-1	TRBJ1-4	NA	TRBD1
TGTGCCAGCAGTGGAACAGGGATCCGAAATCAGCCCCAGCATTTT	CASSGTGIRNQPQHF	TRBV25-1	TRBJ1-5	few	NA
TGTGCCAGCAAAAAAGGGGGCAATAATTCACCCCTCCACTTT	CASKKGGNNSPLHF	TRBV2	TRBJ1-6	many	TRBD1